This note documents a single T cell receptor (beta chain) sequence. Its cognate antigen has yet to be identified. No quality values exist for individual bases; no much larger clone is one base distant. The data were obtained in a study of blood T cell repertoires in COVID-19 (TCRdb year 2020). As for the study more broadly: The collaborator samples originated in the United States, Italy and Spain and spanned the acute and convalescent phases of COVID-19. HLA class I and class II types, where available, came from metadata supplied by the sample provider rather than from assay-based typing. The samples were drawn from two sources: the first 160 participants of the ongoing ImmuneRACE study, and 1,000 to 1,500 subjects contributed by 6 global collaborators. Sample metadata almost always included a de-identified subject ID, COVID-19 status, age in years and sex. The material from the prospective study consisted of cDNA or gDNA derived from T cells, B-cell-depleted T cells, or PBMCs. The repertoires were released in a freely available public database meant as a resource for research on the immune response to SARS-CoV-2. The dataset comprised deeply sampled blood TCRbeta repertoires from subjects exposed to, actively infected with, or recovered from COVID-19.

Collaborating institutions collected whole blood in K2EDTA tubes following their own protocols. For TCRbeta analysis, collaborators shipped samples in one of three forms: frozen whole blood, isolated PBMCs, or DNA extracted from either of those sample types. TCRbeta CDR3 regions were amplified from genomic DNA using the immunoSEQ Assay, a bias-controlled multiplex PCR. Turning to the authors' computational methods: Within the assay, amplification of reference gene primers was used to estimate how many nucleated cells each sample contained. To quantify the absolute abundance of each unique TCRbeta CDR3 rearrangement, sequence reads were collapsed and filtered. For each sample, productive Simpson clonality was calculated by taking the square root of Simpson's diversity index across productive rearrangements. TCRdb's version of the immuneACCESS table is confined to in-frame rearrangements and falls short of the full clone set. An unresolved V gene accounts for under half of the shortfall where checked; the remainder is of unknown origin. V and J calls and clone size are as listed in that table; D and trimming were resolved from the DNA. The sample profile shows roughly 100,000 clones; approximately 83% of them were found once. The ten largest make up around 4% of the sample.

V is pared back by 5 bases and J by 4 bases, with 12 bases lying between the germline termini. CDR1 and CDR2, per the germline V gene, are SGHDN and FVKESK. There are 14 amino acids in the CDR3, from cysteine to phenylalanine inclusive. The retained sequence is limited to the CDR3, 42 bases, with the frame set at the first base. The paper as a whole reports these results and caveats: Clinical and demographic metadata were provided uncurated, with the amount varying by source and participant.

The sequence came from a man aged 50 to 59 with acute or convalescent COVID-19. Here the chain combines TRBV14 and TRBJ2-1; tentative D gene TRBD1, with 6 bases matching. Sequencing input: peripheral blood. The CDR3 is CASSLLDRYNEQFF. The base sequence is TGTGCCAGCAGCTTACTGGACAGATACAATGAGCAGTTCTTC.